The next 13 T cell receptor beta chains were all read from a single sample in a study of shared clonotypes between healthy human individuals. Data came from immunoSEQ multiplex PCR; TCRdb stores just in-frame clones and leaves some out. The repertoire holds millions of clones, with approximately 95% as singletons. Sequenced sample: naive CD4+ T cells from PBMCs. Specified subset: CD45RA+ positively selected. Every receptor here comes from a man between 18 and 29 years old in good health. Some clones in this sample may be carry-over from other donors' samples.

The CDR3 here is CASTRTQGTTGELFF. The CDR3 DNA follows: TGCGCCAGCACCCGAACACAGGGGACCACCGGGGAGCTGTTTTTT. J is TRBJ2-2 and V is TRBV5-1; 7 bases align to TRBD1. This CDR3 spans 15 amino acids. Germline V gene sequence: CDR1 SGHRS, CDR2 YFSETQ. V lost 6 bases to trimming and J lost 4 bases; unmatched junction nucleotides: 9.

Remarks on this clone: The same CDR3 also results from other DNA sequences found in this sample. Here the CDR3 reads CASSLVGGAETQYF. The CDR3 DNA reads as TGTGCCAGCAGCTTGGTGGGAGGGGCTGAGACCCAGTACTTC. J is TRBJ2-5 and V is TRBV5-4; 7 nucleotides line up with TRBD2. V lost 0 bases, J lost 5 bases, and 4 bases stayed unmatched. Germline CDR1 reads SGHNT; CDR2 reads YYREEE (reference sequence). The length of the CDR3 is 14 residues.

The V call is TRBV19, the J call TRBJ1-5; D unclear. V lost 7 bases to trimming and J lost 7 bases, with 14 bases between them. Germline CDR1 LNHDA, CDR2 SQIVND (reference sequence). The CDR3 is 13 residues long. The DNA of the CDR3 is TGTGCCAGTACCTCCCCAGATCGGCAGCCCCAGCATTTT. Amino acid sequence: CASTSPDRQPQHF.

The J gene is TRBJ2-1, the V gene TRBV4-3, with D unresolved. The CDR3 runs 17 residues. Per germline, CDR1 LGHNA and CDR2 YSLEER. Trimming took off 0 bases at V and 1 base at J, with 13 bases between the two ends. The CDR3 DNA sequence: TGCGCCAGCAGCCAAGATCGGCCGGGCTGGTCCTACAATGAGCAGTTCTTC. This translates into CASSQDRPGWSYNEQFF.

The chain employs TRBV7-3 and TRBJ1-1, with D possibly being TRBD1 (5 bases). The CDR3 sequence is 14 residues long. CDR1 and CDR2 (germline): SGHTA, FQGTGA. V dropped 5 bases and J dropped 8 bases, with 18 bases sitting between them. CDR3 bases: TGTGCCAGCAGCCCGTTTGGGGGAACAGACGAAGCTTTCTTT. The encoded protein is CASSPFGGTDEAFF.

CDR3 bases: TGTGCCAGCAAACCCTCTCGTTCAGGGGGGACTGAAGCTTTCTTT. This translates into CASKPSRSGGTEAFF. The chain uses TRBV6-5 and TRBJ1-1; TRBD1 matches 7 bases. The CDR3 is made up of 15 amino acids. V dropped 7 bases and J dropped 5; count of bases not matched to a gene: 13. CDR1 MNHEY and CDR2 SVGAGI come from the germline V gene.

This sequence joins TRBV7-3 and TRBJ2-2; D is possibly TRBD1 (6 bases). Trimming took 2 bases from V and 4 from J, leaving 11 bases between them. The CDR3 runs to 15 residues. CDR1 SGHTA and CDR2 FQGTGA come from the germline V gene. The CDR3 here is CASSLGGRSTGELFF. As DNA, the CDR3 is TGTGCCAGCAGCTTAGGGGGCCGAAGCACCGGGGAGCTGTTTTTT. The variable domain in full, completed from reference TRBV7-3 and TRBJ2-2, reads GAGVSQTPSNKVTEKGKYVELRCDPISGHTALYWYRQSLGQGPEFLIYFQGTGAADDSGLPNDRFFAVRPEGSVSTLKIQRTERGDSAVYLCASSLGGRSTGELFFGEGSRLTVL.

CDR3 region: CASRSTAGTGITEAFF. In DNA form, the CDR3 reads TGTGCCAGCAGATCAACGGCAGGGACGGGGATCACTGAAGCTTTCTTT. This sequence joins TRBV27 and TRBJ1-1, with TRBD1 as a possible D gene (5 bases). Germline CDR1 MNHEY, CDR2 SMNVEV (reference sequence). V lost 6 bases and J 4 bases, leaving 21 bases between the germline ends. This CDR3 spans 16 amino acids.

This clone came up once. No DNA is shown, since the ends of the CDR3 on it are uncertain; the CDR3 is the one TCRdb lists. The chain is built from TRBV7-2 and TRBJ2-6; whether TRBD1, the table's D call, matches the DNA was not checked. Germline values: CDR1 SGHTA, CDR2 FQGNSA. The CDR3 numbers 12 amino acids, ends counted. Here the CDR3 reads CASSFGTGAHTF.

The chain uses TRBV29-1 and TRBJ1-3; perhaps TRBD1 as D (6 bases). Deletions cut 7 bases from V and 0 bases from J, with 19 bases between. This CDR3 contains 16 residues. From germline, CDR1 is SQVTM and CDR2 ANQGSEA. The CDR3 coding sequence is TGCAGCGGTACAAAGTGGGACAAGATCTCTGGAAACACCATATATTTT. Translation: CSGTKWDKISGNTIYF.

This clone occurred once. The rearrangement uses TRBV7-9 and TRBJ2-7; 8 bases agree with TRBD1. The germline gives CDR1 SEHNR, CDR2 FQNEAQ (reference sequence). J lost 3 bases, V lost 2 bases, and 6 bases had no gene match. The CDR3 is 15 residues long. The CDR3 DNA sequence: TGTGCCAGCAGCTTATTAGGACAGGGTTACTACGAGCAGTACTTC. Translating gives CASSLLGQGYYEQYF.

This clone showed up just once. Written as DNA, the CDR3 is TGTGCCTGGAGTGAAAGCATTCACAATGAGCAGTTCTTC. It is translated as CAWSESIHNEQFF. The V and J genes are TRBV30 and TRBJ2-1, with D unresolved. V was cut by 1 base and J by 5 bases, with 9 bases left in between. Germline V lookup: CDR1 GTSNPN, CDR2 SVGIG (reference sequence). CDR3 size: 13 residues. Based on the CDR3 plus reference TRBV30 and TRBJ2-1, the full variable domain is SQTIHQWPATLVQPVGSPLSLECTVEGTSNPNLYWYRQAAGRGLQLLFYSVGIGQISSEVPQNLSASRPQDRQFILSSKKLLLSDSGFYLCAWSESIHNEQFFGPGTRLTVL.

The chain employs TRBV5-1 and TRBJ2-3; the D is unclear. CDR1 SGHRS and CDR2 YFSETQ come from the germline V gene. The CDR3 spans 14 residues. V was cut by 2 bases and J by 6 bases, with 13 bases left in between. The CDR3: CASSFQGWDDTQYF. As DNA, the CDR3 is TGCGCCAGCAGCTTCCAAGGATGGGATGATACGCAGTATTTT.